These 16 T cell receptor beta chains originate from one sample sequenced in a study of cytomegalovirus exposure and HLA in healthy donors. Clones were sequenced by immunoSEQ multiplex PCR, and TCRdb holds only the in-frame ones, with some missing. Here the sample spans almost 200,000 clones, about 81% being singletons. Sequenced material: PBMCs. Receptors were obtained from a woman aged 25 to 39 in good health and CMV-seronegative.

The J gene is TRBJ2-3, the V gene TRBV5-1; no clear D gene. The CDR3 totals 12 residues. CDR1 and CDR2 from the germline V gene are SGHRS and YFSETQ. Between the trimmed V and J ends, which lost 4 bases and 4 bases, there was a span of 7 bases. Here the CDR3 DNA reads TGCGCCAGCAGCCCTTCAGCAGATACGCAGTATTTT. Its translation: CASSPSADTQYF.

In its sample, this clone was seen once. The rearrangement joins TRBV4-1 to TRBJ1-2, with 7 bases identical to TRBD1. The germline gives CDR1 MGHRA, CDR2 YSYEKL. The V segment lost 0 bases and the J segment 2 bases; nucleotides outside the gene matches: 6. The CDR3 sequence is 16 residues long. The CDR3 DNA follows: TGCGCCAGCAGCCAAGACCTGGGACAGATCAACTATGGCTACACCTTC. Translation: CASSQDLGQINYGYTF.

J is TRBJ1-1 and V is TRBV19, with 7 bases matching TRBD1. CDR1 is LNHDA and CDR2 is SQIVND in the germline V gene (reference sequence). The CDR3 has 16 amino acids. V shed 3 bases and J 3 bases; nucleotides not matched to a gene: 10. The CDR3, as DNA: TGTGCCAGTAGTATTAATCAGGGGGTTAGGGACACTGAAGCTTTCTTT. It yields the protein CASSINQGVRDTEAFF.

This chain uses TRBV30 with TRBJ1-1; tentatively, D is TRBD1 (5 bases). V lost 0 bases to trimming and J lost 1 base, with 12 bases between them. Germline V gene data show CDR1 as GTSNPN and CDR2 as SVGIG (reference sequence). The CDR3 sequence is 15 residues long. The CDR3 spells CAWSVQTGGNTEAFF. The CDR3 bases are TGTGCCTGGAGTGTACAAACAGGCGGGAACACTGAAGCTTTCTTT.

The V call is TRBV19, the J call TRBJ1-1, with TRBD1 as a possible D gene (5 bases). Germline V lookup: CDR1 LNHDA, CDR2 SQIVND (reference sequence). This CDR3 is 12 amino acids long. Trimming cost V 2 bases and J 8 bases, with 9 bases left between them. The CDR3 bases are TGTGCCAGTAGTATATTTCCAGGGGAAGCTTTCTTT. This gives the protein CASSIFPGEAFF.

The count of this clone is one. DNA for the CDR3: TGTGCCAGCAGTTACGTCGGGGGGACTTTGAACACTGAAGCTTTCTTT. It translates to CASSYVGGTLNTEAFF. The chain is built from TRBV6-5 and TRBJ1-1; D is perhaps TRBD1 (5 bases). Germline CDR1 MNHEY, CDR2 SVGAGI. CDR3 size: 16 residues. The V end was cut by 2 bases, the J end by 0 bases, with 13 bases between.

The rearrangement uses TRBV2 and TRBJ2-2, with 7 bases matching TRBD1. This CDR3 has 15 amino acids. Germline-derived CDR1 and CDR2 are SNHLY and FYNNEI. The J segment lost 3 bases and the V segment lost 6 bases, leaving 7 bases of the junction unmatched. CDR3 sequence: CASRTRDRYTGELFF. The CDR3 DNA reads as TGTGCCAGCAGGACCCGGGACAGATACACCGGGGAGCTGTTTTTT.

This clone was counted a few times. CDR3 protein: CASSVGNTIYF. The CDR3 DNA reads as TGTGCCAGCTCAGTTGGAAACACCATATATTTT. The chain couples TRBV28 to TRBJ1-3, with D unresolved. Germline loops: CDR1 MDHEN, CDR2 SYDVKM. V lost 8 bases to trimming and J lost 3 bases, with 5 bases between them. The CDR3 is 11 residues long.

This clone was seen more than once but under ten times. CDR3 DNA sequence: TGTGCCAGCAGCCGGACAGGGTTGGACGAGCAGTACTTC. Translated: CASSRTGLDEQYF. The chain recombines TRBV7-9 with TRBJ2-7, with 8 bases identical to TRBD1. CDR3 length equals 13 residues. Germline CDR1 is SEHNR and CDR2 is FQNEAQ (reference sequence). V shed 5 bases and J 5 bases; nucleotides not matched to a gene: 5.

This clone was counted between two and nine times. The V and J genes are TRBV14 and TRBJ2-7; D is uncertain. Trimming cost V 5 bases and J 3 bases, with 8 bases left between them. Per the germline V gene, CDR1 is SGHDN and CDR2 is FVKESK. The CDR3 totals 12 residues. The CDR3 is CASSEANYEQYF. DNA for the CDR3: TGTGCCAGCAGCGAAGCTAACTACGAGCAGTACTTC.

The rearrangement joins TRBV28 to TRBJ2-1, with 8 bases identical to TRBD1. V lost 6 bases and J lost 6; bases outside the gene matches: 7. Germline V lookup: CDR1 MDHEN, CDR2 SYDVKM. The CDR3 extends over 14 amino acids. CDR3 sequence: CASSFPDRVNEQFF. CDR3 in DNA: TGTGCCAGCAGCTTCCCGGACAGGGTCAATGAGCAGTTCTTC. The variable domain in full, with the rest retrieved from reference TRBV28 and TRBJ2-1, is DVKVTQSSRYLVKRTGEKVFLECVQDMDHENMFWYRQDPGLGLRLIYFSYDVKMKEKGDIPEGYSVSREKKERFSLILESASTNQTSMYLCASSFPDRVNEQFFGPGTRLTVL.

The chain couples TRBV10-1 to TRBJ2-2; TRBD1 matches at 11 bases. J lost 4 bases, V lost 4 bases, and 5 bases had no gene match. CDR3 size: 16 residues. CDR1 is WNHNN and CDR2 is SYGVQD in the germline V gene (reference sequence). This CDR3 reads CASSGPGQGGTGELFF. CDR3 nucleotides: TGCGCCAGCAGTGGCCCGGGACAGGGGGGCACCGGGGAGCTGTTTTTT.

V gene TRBV6-1 combines with J gene TRBJ1-1; D is unclear. The CDR3 extends over 13 amino acids. Trimming took off 2 bases at V and 0 bases at J, with 4 bases between the two ends. The germline V gene has CDR1 MNHNS and CDR2 SASEGT. CDR3 sequence (DNA): TGTGCCAGCAGTGAATCAGTGAACACTGAAGCTTTCTTT. Amino acid sequence: CASSESVNTEAFF.

This chain uses TRBV5-1 with TRBJ2-7; possible D gene TRBD2, 5 bases. With 4 bases removed from V and 5 bases from J, the gap between germline ends came to 13 bases. The CDR3 runs to 13 residues. The germline CDR1 and CDR2 sequences are SGHRS and YFSETQ. CDR3 in amino acids: CASSRGSQDEQYF. CDR3 DNA sequence: TGCGCCAGCAGCCGAGGGTCCCAGGACGAGCAGTACTTC. Full variable domain (missing parts from reference TRBV5-1 and TRBJ2-7): KAGVTQTPRYLIKTRGQQVTLSCSPISGHRSVSWYQQTPGQGLQFLFEYFSETQRNKGNFPGRFSGRQFSNSRSEMNVSTLELGDSALYLCASSRGSQDEQYFGPGTRLTVT.

The rearrangement uses TRBV25-1 and TRBJ2-2, with 10 bases that match TRBD2. The CDR3 has 14 residues. Looked up from germline, CDR1 is MGHDK and CDR2 is SYGVNS. J lost 1 base, V lost 7 bases, and 0 bases had no gene match. The CDR3 DNA reads as TGTGCCAGCAAGCGGGAGGGGAACACCGGGGAGCTGTTTTTT. As protein: CASKREGNTGELFF.

The chain couples TRBV9 to TRBJ1-5; 7 bases agree with TRBD1. V lost 3 bases, J lost 4 bases, and 13 bases stayed unmatched. CDR3 length: 17 amino acids. Germline V lookup: CDR1 SGDLS, CDR2 YYNGEE. The CDR3 here is CASSADGPDRLNQPQHF. DNA of the CDR3: TGTGCCAGCAGCGCAGATGGACCGGACAGGCTAAATCAGCCCCAGCATTTT.